A single sample is the source of the 9 T cell receptor beta chains below, sequenced in a study of cytomegalovirus exposure and HLA in healthy donors. 60 Vbeta and 13 Jbeta primers were used in PCR. Sequencing was performed with immunoSEQ multiplex PCR; in TCRdb, only in-frame clones are kept and a portion is missing. The table shows some 86,000 clones, with more than 75% occurring only once. Sequenced: PBMCs. These TCRs come from a woman between 40 and 55 years old in good health and CMV-seropositive.

The CDR3 is CASSFFPPGQETQYF. The CDR3 nucleotides read TGTGCCAGCAGTTTTTTTCCCCCAGGGCAAGAGACCCAGTACTTC. V usage is TRBV28 and J usage is TRBJ2-5; a possible D gene is TRBD1 (5 bases). V dropped 3 bases and J dropped 2 bases, with 13 bases sitting between them. Germline V CDR1 and CDR2: MDHEN, SYDVKM. The CDR3 is 15 residues long.

The chain is built from TRBV5-6 and TRBJ2-1, with a tentative D call TRBD1 (6 bases). Trimming left V 2 bases short and J 5 bases short, with 26 bases between. CDR3 size: 19 residues. CDR1 and CDR2 from the germline V gene are SGHDT and YYEEEE. The CDR3 loop reads CASSLGGRAGAKRNNEQFF. CDR3 nucleotide sequence: TGTGCCAGCAGCTTAGGGGGACGAGCAGGGGCGAAGCGAAACAATGAGCAGTTCTTC.

The V call is TRBV27, the J call TRBJ1-3; a possible D gene is TRBD1 (6 bases). V gave up 3 bases and J gave up 0 bases, with 15 bases separating them. The germline CDR1 and CDR2 sequences are MNHEY and SMNVEV (reference sequence). The CDR3 runs 17 residues. The CDR3 protein is CASSFGQQGASGNTIYF. CDR3 DNA sequence: TGTGCCAGCAGTTTCGGCCAACAGGGTGCCTCTGGAAACACCATATATTTT.

The chain recombines TRBV7-9 with TRBJ1-4; D uncertain. CDR1 SEHNR and CDR2 FQNEAQ come from the germline V gene (reference sequence). Trimming removed 2 bases from V and 3 bases from J, with 7 bases in between. This CDR3 spans 14 amino acids. The CDR3 region has the DNA TGTGCCAGCAGCTTACTCGGGGCTAATGAAAAACTGTTTTTT. Translating it yields CASSLLGANEKLFF.

This clone was seen once. This chain connects TRBV11-2 to TRBJ2-7, with D unclear. V was trimmed by 4 bases and J by 2 bases, leaving 9 bases between them. The CDR3 spans 13 residues. From germline, CDR1 is SGHAT and CDR2 FQNNGV. The CDR3 here is CASSYSVAYEQYF. CDR3 in DNA: TGTGCCAGCAGCTACTCCGTTGCCTACGAGCAGTACTTC. Filled out from reference TRBV11-2 and TRBJ2-7, the complete variable domain reads EAGVAQSPRYKIIEKRQSVAFWCNPISGHATLYWYQQILGQGPKLLIQFQNNGVVDDSQLPKDRFSAERLKGVDSTLKIQPAKLEDSAVYLCASSYSVAYEQYFGPGTRLTVT.

The chain couples TRBV5-6 to TRBJ1-2; 9 bases are shared with TRBD1. The CDR3 covers 16 residues. Germline CDR1 reads SGHDT; CDR2 reads YYEEEE. V dropped 2 bases and J dropped 1; count of bases not matched to a gene: 6. This CDR3 reads CASSFLQGAVNYGYTF. CDR3 in DNA: TGTGCCAGCAGCTTTCTACAGGGGGCTGTTAACTATGGCTACACCTTC.

This sequence joins TRBV18 and TRBJ2-7; 8 positions agree with TRBD1. Germline V gene data show CDR1 as KGHSH and CDR2 as LQKENI. The CDR3 extends over 12 amino acids. After removal of 3 bases from V and 5 bases from J, the junction contained 0 bases not matched to a gene. This chain's CDR3 is CASSPTGDEQYF. As DNA, the CDR3 is TGTGCCAGCTCACCGACAGGGGACGAGCAGTACTTC.

In DNA, the CDR3 is TGTGCCGGCCCCGAAAAAAAAGATACGCAGTATTTT. It yields the protein CAGPEKKDTQYF. The chain links TRBV6-1 to TRBJ2-3, with D unresolved. Trimming took 11 bases from V and 5 from J, leaving 14 bases between them. There are 12 residues in the CDR3. CDR1 is MNHNS and CDR2 is SASEGT in the germline V gene.

This rearrangement joins TRBV19 to TRBJ2-3, with D possibly matching TRBD2 (5 bases). Trimming pared 3 bases from V and 0 bases from J, leaving 13 bases between. Germline values: CDR1 LNHDA, CDR2 SQIVND (reference sequence). CDR3 length: 16 residues. The CDR3 protein is CASSMVAMTSTDTQYF. CDR3 nucleotide sequence: TGTGCCAGTAGTATGGTAGCGATGACTAGCACAGATACGCAGTATTTT. The complete variable domain, with remaining parts taken from reference TRBV19 and TRBJ2-3, reads DGGITQSPKYLFRKEGQNVTLSCEQNLNHDAMYWYRQDPGQGLRLIYYSQIVNDFQKGDIAEGYSVSREKKESFPLTVTSAQKNPTAFYLCASSMVAMTSTDTQYFGPGTRLTVL.